This TCR beta chain was retrieved from a study of OX40 agonist ivuxolimab in advanced cancers. Broadly, across the study: Ivuxolimab was a fully human IgG2 agonistic monoclonal antibody targeting the costimulatory receptor OX40 (CD134). Intravenous ivuxolimab was administered to patients every 2 weeks at six dose levels: 0.01, 0.1, 0.3, 1.5, 3 and 10 mg/kg. Of the approximately 50 dose-escalation patients, hepatocellular carcinoma was present in about 20, melanoma in some 15, renal cell carcinoma in 9 and head and neck cancer in 9. A male proportion of 82.7% and a mean age of 60 years, ranging from about 20 to 85, were recorded for the dose-escalation cohort. Patients were allowed to have had prior anti-PD-1, anti-PD-L1 or anti-CTLA-4 therapy, and around 41% of the dose-escalation patients had previously received checkpoint inhibitors. Partial responses occurred in three dose-escalation patients: two with cutaneous melanoma and one with hepatocellular carcinoma. Peripheral TCRbeta sequencing aimed to test whether ivuxolimab altered TCR sequence diversity and caused clonal T-cell expansion. The paper reports the monotherapy dose-escalation portion (N of about 50 patients) of the phase I ivuxolimab trial. Points the paper makes about the study in general: Low levels of normalized T-cell clonal expansion were also seen in some nonresponding patients. After ivuxolimab, expanded clones were on average more numerous among CD8+ T cells than among CD4+ T cells. Clonal expansion of both CD4+ and CD8+ blood T cells was observed from baseline to week 6 at doses 0.1 to 3.0 mg/kg. Partial responders in the 0.1-3.0 mg/kg groups had among the lowest normalized peripheral clonal expansion, especially among CD8+ T cells. Which antigens the clonally expanded peripheral T cells were specific for was not determined.

Remarks on this clone: No cognate antigen has been identified for it. No clone much larger than this one lies a single base away; base qualities are absent.

Genomic DNA was isolated from the sorted cells so that the TCRbeta CDR3 region could be sequenced. TCRbeta CDR3 regions were sequenced using the immunoSEQ Assay. This immuneACCESS table, as held by TCRdb, lists in-frame sequences with V and J called but not all clones. Of the missing ones, under half trace to an unresolved V gene in checked studies; the others have no known cause. The sample table holds some 70,000 clones, of which around 90% were seen once. The biggest ten clones account for 1.3% of the sample. The germline V gene (reference sequence) sets CDR1 to GTSNPN and CDR2 to SVGIG. From the cysteine up to the phenylalanine, the CDR3 has a length of 15 residues. The DNA shown is the 45-base CDR3, in frame from base 1. Trimming at the junction amounts to 0 bases on V and 5 bases on J, and the germline ends lie 14 bases apart. Patients with a history of autoimmune disease or receiving systemic immunosuppression were excluded from the trial. In every dose cohort, peripheral blood was drawn for TCR sequencing at baseline, cycle 4 day 1, and cycle 7 day 1. Samples came from an open-label, multicenter, first-in-human phase I dose-escalation trial of ivuxolimab. Adults with locally advanced or metastatic melanoma, renal cell carcinoma, hepatocellular carcinoma or head and neck squamous cell carcinoma were enrolled in the trial. Before TCR sequencing, CD4+ T cells and CD8+ T cells were sorted from peripheral blood as separate populations.

The sample was CD4+ or CD8+ T cells sorted from blood, taken in a trial of the OX40 agonist ivuxolimab. Rearrangement joined TRBV30 to TRBJ1-5, with TRBD1 as a weak D call on 5 bases. The TCR comes from an adult with an advanced solid tumor such as melanoma, head and neck, liver or kidney cancer. The CDR3 protein: CAWSVRQGGDQPQHF. The DNA sequence is as follows: TGTGCCTGGAGTGTACGGCAGGGAGGAGATCAGCCCCAGCATTTT.